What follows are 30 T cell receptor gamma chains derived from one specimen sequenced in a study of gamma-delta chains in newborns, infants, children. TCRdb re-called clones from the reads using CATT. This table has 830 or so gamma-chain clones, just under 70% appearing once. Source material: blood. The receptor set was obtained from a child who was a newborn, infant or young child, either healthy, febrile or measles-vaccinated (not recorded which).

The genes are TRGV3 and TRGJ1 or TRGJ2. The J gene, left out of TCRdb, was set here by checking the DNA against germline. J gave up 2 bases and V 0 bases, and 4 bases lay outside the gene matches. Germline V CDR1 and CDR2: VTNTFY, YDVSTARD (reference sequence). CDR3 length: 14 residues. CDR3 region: CATWDRPDYYKKLF. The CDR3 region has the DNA TGTGCCACCTGGGACAGGCCTGATTATTATAAGAAACTCTTT.

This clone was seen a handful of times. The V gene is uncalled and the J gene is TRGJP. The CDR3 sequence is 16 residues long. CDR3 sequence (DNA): TGTGCCTTGTGGGAGGTAGAAGAGTTGGGCAAAAAAATCAAGGTATTT. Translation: CALWEVEELGKKIKVF.

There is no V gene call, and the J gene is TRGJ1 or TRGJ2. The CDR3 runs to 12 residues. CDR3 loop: CATWDNNYKKLF. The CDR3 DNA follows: TGTGCCACCTGGGATAACAATTATAAGAAACTCTTT.

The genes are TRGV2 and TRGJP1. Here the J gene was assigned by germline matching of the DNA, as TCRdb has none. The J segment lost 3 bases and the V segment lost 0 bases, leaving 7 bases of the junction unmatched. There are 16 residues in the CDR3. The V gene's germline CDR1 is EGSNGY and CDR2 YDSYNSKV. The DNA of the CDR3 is TGTGCCACCTGGGACGGGCTGGGGGCCACTGGTTGGTTCAAGATATTT. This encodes CATWDGLGATGWFKIF.

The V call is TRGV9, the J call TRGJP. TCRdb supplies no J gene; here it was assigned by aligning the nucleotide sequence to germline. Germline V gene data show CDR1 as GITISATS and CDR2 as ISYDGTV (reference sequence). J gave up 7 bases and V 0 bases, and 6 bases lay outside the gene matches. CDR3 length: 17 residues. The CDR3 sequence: CALWEVPRELGKKIKVF. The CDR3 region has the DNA TGTGCCTTGTGGGAGGTGCCTAGGGAGTTGGGCAAAAAAATCAAGGTATTT.

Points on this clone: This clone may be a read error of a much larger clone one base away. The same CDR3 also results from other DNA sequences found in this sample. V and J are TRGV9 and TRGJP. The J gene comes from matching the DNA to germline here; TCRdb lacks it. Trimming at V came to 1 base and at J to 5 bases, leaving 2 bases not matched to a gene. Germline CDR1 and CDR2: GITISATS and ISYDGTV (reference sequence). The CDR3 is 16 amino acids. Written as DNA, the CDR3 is TGTGCCTTGTGGGAGGTTAAAGAGTTGGGCAAAAAAATCAAGGTATTT. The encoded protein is CALWEVKELGKKIKVF.

The CDR3 here is CATWDGPWYYKKLF. CDR3 bases: TGTGCCACCTGGGACGGGCCTTGGTATTATAAGAAACTCTTT. J is TRGJ1 or TRGJ2 and V is TRGV2. The J gene, left out of TCRdb, was set here by checking the DNA against germline. Looked up from germline, CDR1 is EGSNGY and CDR2 is YDSYNSKV. CDR3 length equals 14 residues. Trimming cost V 0 bases and J 4 bases; bases outside gene matches: 6.

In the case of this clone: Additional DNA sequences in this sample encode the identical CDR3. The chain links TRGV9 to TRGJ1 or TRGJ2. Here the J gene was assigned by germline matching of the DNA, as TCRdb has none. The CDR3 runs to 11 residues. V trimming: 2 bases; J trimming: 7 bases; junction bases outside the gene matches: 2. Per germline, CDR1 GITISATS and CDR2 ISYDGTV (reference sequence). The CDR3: CALWEGYKKLF. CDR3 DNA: TGTGCCTTGTGGGAGGGATATAAGAAACTCTTT.

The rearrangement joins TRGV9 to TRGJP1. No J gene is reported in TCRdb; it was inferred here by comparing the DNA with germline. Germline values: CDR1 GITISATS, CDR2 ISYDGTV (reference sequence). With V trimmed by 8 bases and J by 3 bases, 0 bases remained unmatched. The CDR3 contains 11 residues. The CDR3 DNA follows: TGTGCCTTGTCCACTGGTTGGTTCAAGATATTT. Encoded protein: CALSTGWFKIF.

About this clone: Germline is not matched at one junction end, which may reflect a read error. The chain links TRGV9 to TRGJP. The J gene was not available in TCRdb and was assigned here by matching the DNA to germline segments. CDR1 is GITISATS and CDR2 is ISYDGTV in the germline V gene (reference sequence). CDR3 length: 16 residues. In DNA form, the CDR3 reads TGTGCCTTGTGGGAGGTCCAAGAGTCGGGCAAAAAAATCAAGGTATTT. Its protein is CALWEVQESGKKIKVF.

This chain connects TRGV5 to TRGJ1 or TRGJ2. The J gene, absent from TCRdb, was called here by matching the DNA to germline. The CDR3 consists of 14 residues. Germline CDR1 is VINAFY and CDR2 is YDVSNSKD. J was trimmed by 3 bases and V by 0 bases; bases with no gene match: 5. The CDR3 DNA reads TGTGCCACCTGGGACAGGCGGGGTTATTATAAGAAACTCTTT. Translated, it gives CATWDRRGYYKKLF.

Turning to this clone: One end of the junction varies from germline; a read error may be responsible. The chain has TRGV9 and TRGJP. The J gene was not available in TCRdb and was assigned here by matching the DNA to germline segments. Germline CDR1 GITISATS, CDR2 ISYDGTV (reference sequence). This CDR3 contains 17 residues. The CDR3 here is CALWEVNKEWGKKIKVF. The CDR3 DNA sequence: TGTGCCTTGTGGGAGGTAAACAAAGAGTGGGGCAAAAAAATCAAGGTATTT.

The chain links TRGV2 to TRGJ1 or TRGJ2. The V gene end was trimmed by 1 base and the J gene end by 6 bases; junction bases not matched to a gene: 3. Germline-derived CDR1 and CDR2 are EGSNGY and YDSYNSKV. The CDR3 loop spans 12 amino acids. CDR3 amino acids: CATWDGGYKKLF. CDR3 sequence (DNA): TGTGCCACCTGGGACGGTGGTTATAAGAAACTCTTT.

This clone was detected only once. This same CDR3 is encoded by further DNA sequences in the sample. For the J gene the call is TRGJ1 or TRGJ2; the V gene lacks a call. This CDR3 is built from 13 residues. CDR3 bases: TGTGCCACCTGGGATCGCCGTTATTATAAGAAACTCTTT. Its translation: CATWDRRYYKKLF.

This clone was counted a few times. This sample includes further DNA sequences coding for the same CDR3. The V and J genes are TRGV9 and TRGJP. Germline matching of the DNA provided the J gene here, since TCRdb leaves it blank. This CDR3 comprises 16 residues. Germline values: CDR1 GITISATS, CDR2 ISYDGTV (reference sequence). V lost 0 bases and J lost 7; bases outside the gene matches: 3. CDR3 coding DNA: TGTGCCTTGTGGGAGGTGCCCGAGTTGGGCAAAAAAATCAAGGTATTT. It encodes CALWEVPELGKKIKVF.

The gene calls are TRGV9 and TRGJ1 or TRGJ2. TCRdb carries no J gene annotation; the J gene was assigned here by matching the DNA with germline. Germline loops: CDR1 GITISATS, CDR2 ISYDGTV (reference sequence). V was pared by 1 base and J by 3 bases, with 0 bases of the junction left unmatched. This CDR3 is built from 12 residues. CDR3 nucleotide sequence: TGTGCCTTGTGGGAGGTTTATTATAAGAAACTCTTT. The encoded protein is CALWEVYYKKLF.

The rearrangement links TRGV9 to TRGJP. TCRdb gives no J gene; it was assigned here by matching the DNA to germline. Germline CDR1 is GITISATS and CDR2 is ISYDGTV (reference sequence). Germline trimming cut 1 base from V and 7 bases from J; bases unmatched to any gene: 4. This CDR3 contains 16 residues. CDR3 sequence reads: CALWEVTELGKKIKVF. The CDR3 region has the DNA TGTGCCTTGTGGGAGGTAACCGAGTTGGGCAAAAAAATCAAGGTATTT.

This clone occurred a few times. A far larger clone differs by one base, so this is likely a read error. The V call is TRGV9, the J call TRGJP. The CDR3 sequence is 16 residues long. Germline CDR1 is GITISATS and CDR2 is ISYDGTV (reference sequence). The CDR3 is CALWEVQESGKKIKVF. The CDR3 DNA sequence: TGTGCCTTGTGGGAGGTGCAAGAGTCGGGCAAAAAAATCAAGGTATTT.

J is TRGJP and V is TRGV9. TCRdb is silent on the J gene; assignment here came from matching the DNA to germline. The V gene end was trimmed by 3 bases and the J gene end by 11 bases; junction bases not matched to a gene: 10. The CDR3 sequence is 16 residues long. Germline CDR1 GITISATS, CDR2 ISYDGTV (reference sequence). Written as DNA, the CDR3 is TGTGCCTTGTGGGAGCTCTGCGGAGTGGGCAAAAAAATCAAGGTATTT. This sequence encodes CALWELCGVGKKIKVF.

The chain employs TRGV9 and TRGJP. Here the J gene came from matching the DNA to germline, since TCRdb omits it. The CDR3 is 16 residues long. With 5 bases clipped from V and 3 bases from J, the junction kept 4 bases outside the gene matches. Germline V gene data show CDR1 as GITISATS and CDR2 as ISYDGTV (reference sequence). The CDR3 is CALWGEQELGKKIKVF. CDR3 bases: TGTGCCTTGTGGGGAGAGCAAGAGTTGGGCAAAAAAATCAAGGTATTT.

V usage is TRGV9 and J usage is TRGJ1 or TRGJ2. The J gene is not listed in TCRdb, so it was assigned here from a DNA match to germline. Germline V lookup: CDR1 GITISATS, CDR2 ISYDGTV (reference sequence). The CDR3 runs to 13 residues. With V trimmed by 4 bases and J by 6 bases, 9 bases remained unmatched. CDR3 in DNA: TGTGCCTTGTGGGAAATGCGGAGTTATAAGAAACTCTTT. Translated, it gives CALWEMRSYKKLF.

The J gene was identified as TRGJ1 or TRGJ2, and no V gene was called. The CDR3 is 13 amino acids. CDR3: CATWDGQLYKKLF. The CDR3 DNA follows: TGTGCCACCTGGGACGGGCAGCTTTATAAGAAACTCTTT.

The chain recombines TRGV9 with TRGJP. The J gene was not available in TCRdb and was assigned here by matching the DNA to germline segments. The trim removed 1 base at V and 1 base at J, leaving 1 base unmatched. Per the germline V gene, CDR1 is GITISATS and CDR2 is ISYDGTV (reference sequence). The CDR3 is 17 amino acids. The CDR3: CALWEVGQELGKKIKVF. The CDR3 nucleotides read TGTGCCTTGTGGGAGGTAGGGCAAGAGTTGGGCAAAAAAATCAAGGTATTT.

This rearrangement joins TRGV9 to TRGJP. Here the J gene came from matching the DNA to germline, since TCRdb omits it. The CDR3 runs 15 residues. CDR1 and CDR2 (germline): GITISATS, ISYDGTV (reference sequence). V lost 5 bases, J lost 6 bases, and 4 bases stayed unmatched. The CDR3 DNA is TGTGCCTTGTGGGTTCCAGAGTTGGGCAAAAAAATCAAGGTATTT. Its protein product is CALWVPELGKKIKVF.

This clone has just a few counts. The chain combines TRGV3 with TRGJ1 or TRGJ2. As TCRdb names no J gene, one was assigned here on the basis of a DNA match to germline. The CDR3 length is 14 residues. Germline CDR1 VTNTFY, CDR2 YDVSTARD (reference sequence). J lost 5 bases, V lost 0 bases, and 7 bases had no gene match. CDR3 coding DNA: TGTGCCACCTGGGACAGGCTCGAGGATTATAAGAAACTCTTT. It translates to CATWDRLEDYKKLF.

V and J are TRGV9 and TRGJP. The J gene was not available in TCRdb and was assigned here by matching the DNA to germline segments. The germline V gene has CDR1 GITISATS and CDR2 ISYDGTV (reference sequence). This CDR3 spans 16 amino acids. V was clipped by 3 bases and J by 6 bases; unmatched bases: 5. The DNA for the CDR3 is TGTGCCTTGTGGGAGACGGGAGAGTTGGGCAAAAAAATCAAGGTATTT. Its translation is CALWETGELGKKIKVF.

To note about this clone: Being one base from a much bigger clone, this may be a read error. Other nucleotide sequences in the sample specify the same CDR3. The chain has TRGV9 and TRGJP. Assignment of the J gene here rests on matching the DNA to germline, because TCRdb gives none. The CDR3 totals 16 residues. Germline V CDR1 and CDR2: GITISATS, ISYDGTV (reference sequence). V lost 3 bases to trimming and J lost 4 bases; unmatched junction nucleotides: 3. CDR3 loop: CALWEIQELGKKIKVF. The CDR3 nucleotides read TGTGCCTTGTGGGAGATTCAAGAGTTGGGCAAAAAAATCAAGGTATTT.

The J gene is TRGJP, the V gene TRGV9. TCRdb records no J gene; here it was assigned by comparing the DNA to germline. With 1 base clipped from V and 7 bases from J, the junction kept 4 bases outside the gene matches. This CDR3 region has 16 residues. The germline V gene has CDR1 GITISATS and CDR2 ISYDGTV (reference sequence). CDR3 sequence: CALWEVNELGKKIKVF. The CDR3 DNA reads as TGTGCCTTGTGGGAGGTAAATGAGTTGGGCAAAAAAATCAAGGTATTT.

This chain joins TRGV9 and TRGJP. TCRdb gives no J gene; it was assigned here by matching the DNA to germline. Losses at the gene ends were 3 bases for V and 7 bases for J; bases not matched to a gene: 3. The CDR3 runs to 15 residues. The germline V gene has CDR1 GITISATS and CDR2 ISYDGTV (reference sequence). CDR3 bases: TGTGCCTTGTGGGAGACGGAGTTGGGCAAAAAAATCAAGGTATTT. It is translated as CALWETELGKKIKVF.

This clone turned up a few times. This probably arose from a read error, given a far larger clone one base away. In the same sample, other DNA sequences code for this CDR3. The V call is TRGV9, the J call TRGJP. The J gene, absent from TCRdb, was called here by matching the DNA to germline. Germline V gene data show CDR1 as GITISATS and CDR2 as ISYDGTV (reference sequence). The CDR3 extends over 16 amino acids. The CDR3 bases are TGTGCCTTGTGGGAGGTGCAAGGGTTGGGCAAAAAAATCAAGGTATTT. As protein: CALWEVQGLGKKIKVF.